In its sample, the clone carrying this T cell receptor beta chain was seen a few times. V was trimmed by 5 bases and J by 1 base, leaving 14 bases between them. Germline V gives CDR1 SGHTA, CDR2 FQGTGA. There are 15 residues in the CDR3. The data derive from a study of shared clonotypes between healthy human individuals. Repertoires were generated with immunoSEQ multiplex PCR, while TCRdb's copy carries only in-frame clones and drops some. Of approximately 2.5 million clones listed, around 90% are singletons. The chain employs TRBV7-3 and TRBJ1-1; D perhaps matches TRBD1 (6 bases). Sample: naive CD4+ T cells sorted from blood. The sample's subset: CD45RA+ positively selected. The source of this sequence is a man between 18 and 35 years old in good health. CDR3 nucleotides: TGTGCCAGCAGCCCCTCCCCGGGGGCGAACACTGAAGCTTTCTTT. Protein: CASSPSPGANTEAFF.